Presented here are 23 T cell receptor beta chains from one specimen sequenced in a study of molecular identifiers for immune sequencing clone quantification. TCRdb fed the PCR reads into MiXCR, producing one record per CDR3 protein. In the table there are about 54,000 distinct CDR3 sequences, around 27% of which are singletons. Material for sequencing was naive CD8+ T cells from blood, with Jurkat cell RNA spiked in. As to subset: FACS-sorted CD8+CD4-CCR7+CD45RA+ naive T cells. The origin of the receptors is a human donor in good health. Some libraries in this study had Jurkat cell RNA spiked in.

This clonotype was counted many times. The genes are TRBV7-9 and TRBJ1-3; D may be TRBD1 (6 bases). The CDR3 runs 14 residues. Germline CDR1 SEHNR, CDR2 FQNEAQ (reference sequence). V dropped 8 bases and J dropped 0 bases, with 11 bases sitting between them. DNA of the CDR3: TGTGCCAGCTTAACAGGGAACTCTGGAAACACCATATATTTT. It yields the protein CASLTGNSGNTIYF. The entire variable domain, with the rest obtained from reference TRBV7-9 and TRBJ1-3, is as follows: DTGVSQNPRHKITKRGQNVTFRCDPISEHNRLYWYRQTLGQGPEFLTYFQNEAQLEKSRLLSDRFSAERPKGSFSTLEIQRTEQGDSAMYLCASLTGNSGNTIYFGEGSWLTVV.

This clonotype was observed a few times. V is TRBV29-1 and J is TRBJ2-7; unclear D gene. The CDR3 totals 13 residues. V was cut by 6 bases and J by 4 bases, with 16 bases left in between. Germline V gene data show CDR1 as SQVTM and CDR2 as ANQGSEA. This chain's CDR3 is CSVQYTDGYEQYF. CDR3 DNA: TGCAGCGTCCAATACACGGACGGGTACGAGCAGTACTTC.

This clonotype was recorded at least ten times. The V and J genes are TRBV18 and TRBJ2-7; 7 bases are a match to TRBD2. V shed 1 base, J shed 3 bases, and the junction held 12 bases outside the gene matches. The CDR3 has 17 residues. Germline CDR1 KGHSH, CDR2 LQKENI. The DNA of the CDR3 is TGTGCCAGCTCACCACGGTCGCATAGCGGGTATTTCTACGAGCAGTACTTC. The encoded protein is CASSPRSHSGYFYEQYF.

This clonotype was observed a few times. A much larger clone lies one base from this, so it may be a read error. V and J are TRBV4-1 and TRBJ2-7, with D uncertain. Trimming took off 0 bases at V and 6 bases at J, with 9 bases between the two ends. Germline V gene data show CDR1 as MGHRA and CDR2 as YSYEKL. There are 13 residues in the CDR3. CDR3 region: CASSQEGPCEQYF. CDR3 in DNA: TGCGCCAGCAGCCAAGAAGGCCCTTGCGAGCAGTACTTC.

This clonotype has at least ten counts. The chain has TRBV7-9 and TRBJ1-5; 10 nucleotides agree with TRBD1. The V gene end was trimmed by 5 bases and the J gene end by 0 bases; junction bases not matched to a gene: 7. The CDR3 runs 17 residues. Germline-derived CDR1 and CDR2 are SEHNR and FQNEAQ (reference sequence). DNA for the CDR3: TGTGCCAGCAGCGCAGGACAGGGGGTGGATAGCAATCAGCCCCAGCATTTT. Protein product: CASSAGQGVDSNQPQHF.

This clonotype was observed many times. This chain joins TRBV7-2 and TRBJ2-3; TRBD2 aligns across 9 bases. V was pared by 4 bases and J by 2 bases, with 10 bases of the junction left unmatched. This CDR3 comprises 17 residues. Germline CDR1 SGHTA, CDR2 FQGNSA. In nucleotides, the CDR3 is TGTGCCAGCAGCTCCATTCCTAGCGGGATCCTCACAGATACGCAGTATTTT. This sequence encodes CASSSIPSGILTDTQYF.

This clonotype has at least ten counts. In DNA form, the CDR3 reads TGTGCCAGCAGCGCAAGACAGGGCCCGAACACTGAAGCTTTCTTT. Encoded protein: CASSARQGPNTEAFF. The chain is built from TRBV5-4 and TRBJ1-1; 7 bases are a match to TRBD1. In germline, CDR1 is SGHNT, CDR2 YYREEE (reference sequence). CDR3 length: 15 residues. V trimming: 4 bases; J trimming: 1 base; junction bases outside the gene matches: 7.

This clonotype was detected many times. CDR3 sequence: CASSIEGFRSPLHF. As DNA, the CDR3 is TGTGCCAGTAGTATAGAGGGGTTTCGGTCACCCCTCCACTTT. The rearrangement joins TRBV19 to TRBJ1-6; D remains ambiguous. Germline lookup yields CDR1 LNHDA and CDR2 SQIVND (reference sequence). The CDR3 covers 14 residues. The V and J ends lost 0 bases and 10 bases respectively, with 10 bases between them.

This clonotype was recorded at least ten times. This sequence joins TRBV2 and TRBJ2-3; D is unresolved. CDR1 and CDR2 (germline): SNHLY, FYNNEI. CDR3 length: 14 amino acids. With 8 bases removed from V and 1 base from J, the gap between germline ends came to 13 bases. CDR3 protein: CASGASERTDTQYF. The CDR3 nucleotides are TGTGCCAGCGGAGCCAGCGAGCGCACAGATACGCAGTATTTT.

There are many counts of this clonotype. The chain recombines TRBV12-3 or TRBV12-4 with TRBJ1-1; 8 bases match TRBD1. V dropped 6 bases and J dropped 7; count of bases not matched to a gene: 7. This CDR3 has 13 amino acids. CDR3 protein: CASSPGQGVEAFF. The DNA for the CDR3 is TGTGCCAGCAGCCCCGGACAGGGCGTTGAAGCTTTCTTT.

This clonotype appeared many times. V gene TRBV19 combines with J gene TRBJ2-7; D possibly corresponds to TRBD2 (5 bases). Looked up from germline, CDR1 is LNHDA and CDR2 is SQIVND (reference sequence). CDR3 length: 12 amino acids. Deletions cut 1 base from V and 7 bases from J, with 8 bases between. This chain's CDR3 is CASSIGPGEQYF. The CDR3, as DNA: TGTGCCAGTAGTATAGGCCCGGGGGAGCAGTACTTC.

This clonotype was seen a handful of times. CDR3 sequence (DNA): TGTGCCAGCAGCTTATCTTTCGAAGCGGGAGCAGATACGCAGTATTTT. Amino acids: CASSLSFEAGADTQYF. The chain uses TRBV5-4 and TRBJ2-3, with 8 bases that match TRBD2. The V and J ends lost 2 bases and 4 bases, in that order; junction bases with no gene match: 9. There are 16 residues in the CDR3. Germline V gene data show CDR1 as SGHNT and CDR2 as YYREEE (reference sequence). Based on the CDR3 plus reference TRBV5-4 and TRBJ2-3, the full variable domain is ETGVTQSPTHLIKTRGQQVTLRCSSQSGHNTVSWYQQALGQGPQFIFQYYREEENGRGNFPPRFSGLQFPNYSSELNVNALELDDSALYLCASSLSFEAGADTQYFGPGTRLTVL.

This clonotype was found many times. This chain connects TRBV7-9 to TRBJ2-7; D may match TRBD1 or TRBD2 (5 bases each). This CDR3 contains 15 residues. CDR1 and CDR2 from the germline V gene are SEHNR and FQNEAQ (reference sequence). V gave up 5 bases and J gave up 11 bases, with 25 bases separating them. CDR3 nucleotide sequence: TGTGCCAGCAGCCCGAGTCGCAGGGACGCCGCGACGAAGTACTTC. It is translated as CASSPSRRDAATKYF. Combining the CDR3 with reference TRBV7-9 and TRBJ2-7 gives the whole variable domain DTGVSQNPRHKITKRGQNVTFRCDPISEHNRLYWYRQTLGQGPEFLTYFQNEAQLEKSRLLSDRFSAERPKGSFSTLEIQRTEQGDSAMYLCASSPSRRDAATKYFGPGTRLTVT.

This clonotype was found a few times. This chain uses TRBV4-1 with TRBJ1-2; perhaps TRBD1 as D (5 bases). The CDR3 extends over 18 amino acids. Germline values: CDR1 MGHRA, CDR2 YSYEKL. The V gene lost 0 bases and the J gene lost 0 bases, with 17 bases spanning the gap. Written as DNA, the CDR3 is TGCGCCAGCAGCCAAGATTGGGGTCCGGGACGTCCTAACTATGGCTACACCTTC. Translating gives CASSQDWGPGRPNYGYTF.

The rearrangement links TRBV24-1 to TRBJ2-5; TRBD1 or TRBD2 may be the D gene (6 bases each). Per the germline V gene, CDR1 is KGHDR and CDR2 is SFDVKD. This CDR3 region has 17 residues. Trimming took off 5 bases at V and 5 bases at J, with 23 bases between the two ends. CDR3 sequence: CATSVSGQWAGKETQYF. In nucleotides, the CDR3 is TGTGCCACCAGTGTATCCGGACAGTGGGCGGGAAAGGAGACCCAGTACTTC.

The chain links TRBV30 to TRBJ2-1; 7 nucleotides align to TRBD2. V gave up 3 bases and J gave up 6 bases; unmatched junction bases: 8. There are 14 residues in the CDR3. CDR1 is GTSNPN, CDR2 SVGIG, per germline (reference sequence). In nucleotides, the CDR3 is TGTGCCTGGAGATCGGGGCTAGCGGCCAATGAGCAGTTCTTC. This encodes CAWRSGLAANEQFF.

This clonotype was recorded at least ten times. The chain recombines TRBV9 with TRBJ2-3, with D perhaps matching TRBD1 or TRBD2 (5 bases each). Germline V gene lookup returns CDR1 SGDLS and CDR2 YYNGEE. Trimming cost V 0 bases and J 5 bases, with 10 bases left between them. This CDR3 is built from 14 residues. The DNA of the CDR3 is TGTGCCAGCAGCGTAGGAGGGGCTGGAGATACGCAGTATTTT. Its translation: CASSVGGAGDTQYF.

This clonotype was seen at least ten times. The V and J genes are TRBV7-9 and TRBJ2-1; unclear D gene. The ends were cut back, 2 bases at V and 10 bases at J, with 6 bases in the middle. Looked up from germline, CDR1 is SEHNR and CDR2 is FQNEAQ (reference sequence). The CDR3 covers 11 residues. The CDR3 reads CASSLSGEQFF. CDR3 nucleotide sequence: TGTGCCAGCAGCTTAAGTGGGGAGCAGTTCTTC.

At least ten counts were recorded for this clonotype. V gene TRBV7-6 combines with J gene TRBJ1-5; tentatively, D is TRBD1 (5 bases). In germline, CDR1 is SGHVS, CDR2 FNYEAQ. V lost 5 bases and J 10 bases, leaving 15 bases between the germline ends. This CDR3 comprises 13 residues. CDR3 protein: CASSHGGNQPQHF. CDR3 nucleotide sequence: TGTGCCAGCAGCCATGGGGGGAACCAACCCCAGCATTTT.

Notes on this clonotype: A much larger clone differs from this one at a single base, so this may be a read error. The chain is built from TRBV24-1 and TRBJ1-1, with 7 bases matching TRBD1. CDR1 KGHDR and CDR2 SFDVKD come from the germline V gene. V lost 3 bases and J lost 9; bases outside the gene matches: 6. CDR3 size: 13 residues. The CDR3, as DNA: TGTGCCACCAGTGATCCAAACAGGGGAAAAGCTTTCTTT. It encodes CATSDPNRGKAFF.

Concerning this clonotype itself: A much more abundant neighbour one base away suggests this may be a read error. This CDR3 fails to terminate in the conserved phenylalanine or tryptophan, so it likely reflects a read error. The chain couples TRBV28 to TRBJ2-5; D gene unclear. The germline V gene has CDR1 MDHEN and CDR2 SYDVKM. Trimming left V 1 base short and J 3 bases short, with 9 bases between. The CDR3 extends over 14 amino acids. The CDR3 region has the DNA TGTGCCAGCAGTTTATCAGTGGAAGAAGAGACCCAGTACCTC. Protein product: CASSLSVEEETQYL.

In this sample, this clonotype turned up many times. V and J are TRBV12-3 or TRBV12-4 and TRBJ2-7; tentative D call: TRBD1 (5 bases). This CDR3 has 12 residues. The V gene lost 3 bases and the J gene lost 6 bases, with 9 bases spanning the gap. The CDR3 is CASSFNGAEQYF. The CDR3 nucleotides are TGTGCCAGCAGTTTTAATGGGGCCGAGCAGTACTTC.

This clonotype was observed many times. This chain joins TRBV6-2 or TRBV6-3 and TRBJ1-1, with D uncertain. CDR3 length equals 11 residues. V was pared by 7 bases and J by 6 bases, with 9 bases between. Germline V lookup: CDR1 MNHEY, CDR2 SVGEGT. CDR3 region: CASTSLSEAFF. The CDR3 DNA follows: TGTGCCAGCACGTCACTATCTGAAGCTTTCTTT.